This TCR beta chain was captured in a study of identical twins. All of the donors were Caucasians in good health. Comments on this clonotype: Its antigen remains unknown.

Findings and caveats of the study: Models came in too low on out-of-frame TCR alpha sharing in monozygotic twins.

TCRdb reprocessed the 5' RACE reads via MiXCR and lists one record per CDR3 protein. The repertoire holds 700,000 or so distinct CDR3 sequences, with 21% as singletons. The same data also went into a second study, on T cells expressing NK-cell markers. As that report states: It was from sorted CD3+CD56+NKG2C+, CD3+CD56+NKG2C- and CD3+CD56-NKG2C+ T cells that TCR beta repertoires came.

The TCR was taken from a woman aged 18-30 years in good health. Sample: PBMCs.

CDR3 region: CASSQEFSSGRAGYDEQFF. The CDR3 DNA is TGCGCCAGCAGCCAAGAGTTTTCCAGCGGGAGGGCCGGTTACGATGAGCAGTTCTTC. The rearrangement joins TRBV4-3 to TRBJ2-1, with 10 positions matching TRBD2. The CDR3 is 19 residues long. CDR1 and CDR2 (germline): LGHNA, YSLEER. The ends lost 0 bases at V and 8 bases at J; junction bases unmatched: 16.